This T cell receptor beta chain was recovered during a study of blood T cell repertoires in COVID-19. The length of the CDR3 is 15 residues. V lost 0 bases and J 9 bases, leaving 13 bases between the germline ends. Germline-derived CDR1 and CDR2 are SGDLS and YYNGEE. Measured with immunoSEQ multiplex PCR; TCRdb has only the in-frame clones, and not every one. The table includes under 450,000 clones, approximately 90% detected once. This clonotype was sampled from a woman aged 40-49 years who had been exposed to COVID-19. The chain recombines TRBV9 with TRBJ1-6; D not certain. The sequencing sample was made of PBMCs or T cells enriched from blood (not recorded which). The CDR3 sequence: CASSVGGRLGSPLHF. CDR3 DNA: TGTGCCAGCAGCGTAGGAGGGCGGCTGGGTTCACCCCTCCACTTT.